This paragraph reports one TCR beta chain. In the original analysis: Reference gene primer amplification gave nucleated cell count estimates. Assay: immunoSEQ multiplex PCR; the TCRdb copy retains only in-frame clones and omits some. That table furnishes V, J and clone size, whereas the DNA furnished D and trimming. The sample shows hundreds of thousands of clones, roughly 90% of them seen only once. This sample is drawn from a study of blood T cell repertoires in COVID-19. Study background: COVID-19 samples from acute and convalescent phases originated in the United States, Italy and Spain. T cells, B-cell-depleted T cells, or PBMCs provided the cDNA or gDNA that served as material.

The sequenced material came from peripheral blood. This clonotype was obtained from a middle-aged woman who had recovered from COVID-19.

The CDR3 DNA is TGTGCCAGTAGTTCGTACACTGAAGCTTTCTTT. This sequence encodes CASSSYTEAFF. The V gene is TRBV19, the J gene TRBJ1-1; D is unclear. CDR1 LNHDA and CDR2 SQIVND come from the germline V gene (reference sequence). Trimming removed 5 bases from V and 3 bases from J, with 4 bases in between. The CDR3 totals 11 residues.